Presented here are 9 T cell receptor beta chains from one specimen sequenced in a study of tumor and adjacent non-tumor tissue in lung cancer. The library came from three nested PCR rounds adapted from ARM-PCR protocols. TCRdb analysed the multiplex PCR reads with MiXCR anew, one entry per CDR3 protein. The profile shows about 200,000 distinct CDR3 sequences, less than 80% of them singletons. No cell sorting was done before RNA was extracted from the tissue. The sequencing sample was made of lung tumor tissue. The receptors come from a man between 60 and 75 years old with non-small cell lung cancer.

The genes are TRBV11-3 and TRBJ1-2, with 10 nucleotides matching TRBD1. The ends lost 10 bases at V and 8 bases at J; junction bases unmatched: 10. CDR3 length: 13 amino acids. CDR1 is SGHNT, CDR2 YENEEA, per germline. The CDR3 DNA sequence: TGTGCCAACATCAAGCGACAGGGGGCCGGCTACACCTTC. Protein sequence: CANIKRQGAGYTF.

The chain has TRBV10-2 and TRBJ1-2, with D possibly being TRBD1 (6 bases). V lost 4 bases and J 5 bases, leaving 23 bases between the germline ends. Germline V CDR1 and CDR2: WSHSY, SAAADI. CDR3 size: 17 residues. This chain's CDR3 is CASSVGLSDSSRYGYTF. The CDR3 DNA follows: TGCGCCAGCAGTGTAGGTTTGTCGGACAGCTCGCGATATGGCTACACCTTC.

In regard to this clonotype: Compared with germline, one end of the junction differs, possibly owing to a read error. V and J are TRBV11-3 and TRBJ2-2; 11 positions agree with TRBD2. This CDR3 region has 17 residues. Germline values: CDR1 SGHNT, CDR2 YENEEA. The CDR3 loop reads CASCHLATSGATGELFF. In nucleotides, the CDR3 is TGTGCCAGCTGCCACCTCGCGACTAGCGGGGCGACCGGGGAGCTGTTCTTT.

In regard to this clonotype: A read error may explain this, as a much larger clone is one base away. The CDR3 protein is CASRPGTPLANNIQYF. CDR3 DNA sequence: TGTGCCAGCAGACCCGGGACACCTCTAGCCAATAACATTCAGTACTTC. J is TRBJ2-4 and V is TRBV6-5; a weak D match, TRBD1 (6 bases). The CDR3 contains 16 residues. The germline gives CDR1 MNHEY, CDR2 SVGAGI.

Of note for this clonotype: This may be a read error, as it is one base from a much larger clone. The chain employs TRBV4-2 and TRBJ1-5; D not certain. CDR3 length: 18 residues. The germline V gene encodes CDR1 LGHNA and CDR2 YNFKEQ. V was clipped by 0 bases and J by 9 bases, with 24 bases between them. CDR3 coding DNA: TGTGCCAGCAGCCAAGATGGGAAAAGCGGCCCCGCCACCTCGCCCCAGCATTTT. It encodes CASSQDGKSGPATSPQHF.

The chain links TRBV6-5 to TRBJ2-7; D tentatively fits TRBD1 or TRBD2 (5 bases each). Trimming pared 9 bases from V and 3 bases from J, leaving 21 bases between. CDR3 length: 15 residues. CDR1 MNHEY and CDR2 SVGAGI come from the germline V gene. This CDR3 reads CARGNGGATRYEQYF. The CDR3 bases are TGTGCCAGGGGAAATGGGGGAGCCACTCGCTACGAGCAGTACTTC.

This clonotype showed up just a few times. DNA for the CDR3: TGCGCCAGCAGCGGACGAGGACCGAACACCGGGGAGCTGTTTTTT. The encoded protein is CASSGRGPNTGELFF. The chain is built from TRBV4-1 and TRBJ2-2; no clear D. This CDR3 region has 15 residues. Germline values: CDR1 MGHRA, CDR2 YSYEKL. V was shortened by 5 bases and J by 0 bases, with 10 bases between the two germline ends.

As concerns this clonotype: This sequence may be a read error, since a much larger clone differs from it by one base. The rearrangement joins TRBV20-1 to TRBJ1-2; D unresolved. CDR3 length: 13 amino acids. Germline V gives CDR1 DFQATT, CDR2 SNEGSKA (reference sequence). Written as DNA, the CDR3 is TGCACTGCTAGAGATTCCCCAGCCTATGGCTACACCTTC. This translates into CTARDSPAYGYTF.

The sample holds many counts of this clonotype. The chain couples TRBV6-2 or TRBV6-3 to TRBJ2-1; D remains unclear. The germline V gene encodes CDR1 MNHEY and CDR2 SVGEGT. The CDR3 consists of 14 residues. V lost 0 bases, J lost 6 bases, and 9 bases lay in between. CDR3 DNA: TGTGCCAGCAGTTACTCGGCGGAAGGCAATGAGCAGTTCTTC. It translates to CASSYSAEGNEQFF.